This TCR beta chain stems from a study of blood T cell repertoires in COVID-19. Study-wide context: There were acute and convalescent COVID-19 samples, and they came from the United States, Italy and Spain. The cDNA or gDNA used as material had been derived from T cells, B-cell-depleted T cells, or PBMCs.

Per the germline V gene, CDR1 is DFQATT and CDR2 is SNEGSKA (reference sequence). The length of the CDR3 is 12 residues. V was shortened by 3 bases and J by 4 bases, with 7 bases between the two germline ends. Authors' data handling: Estimates of nucleated cell counts were drawn from the amplification of reference gene primers. The repertoire was sequenced with immunoSEQ multiplex PCR; TCRdb's copy has only in-frame clones and lacks some. V, J and clone size were drawn from that table, and D and trimming were deduced from the DNA. The table records 25,000 or so clones, 85% to 95% of them present only once.

The V gene is TRBV20-1, the J gene TRBJ2-1; D unresolved. Sequenced input: peripheral blood. This TCR was recovered from a woman in her 50s with active COVID-19. DNA for the CDR3: TGCAGTGCTAGTGAGTCATACAATGAGCAGTTCTTC. Translated: CSASESYNEQFF.